This TCR beta chain was found in a study of blood T cell repertoires in COVID-19. Libraries were prepared by immunoSEQ multiplex PCR; TCRdb keeps only in-frame clonotypes and omits some of them. Of roughly 200,000 clones in the sample, around nine tenths were seen once. Sequencing was carried out using peripheral blood. The origin of this receptor is a man aged 35 to 55 with active or convalescent COVID-19.

The CDR3 sequence: CATSRDRGFYEQYF. CDR3 bases: TGTGCCACCAGCAGAGATCGCGGTTTCTACGAGCAGTACTTC. This chain connects TRBV15 to TRBJ2-7; unclear D gene. Trimming took off 0 bases at V and 3 bases at J, with 9 bases between the two ends. Germline lookup yields CDR1 LNHNV and CDR2 YYDKDF (reference sequence). The CDR3 is made up of 14 amino acids.